This T cell receptor (beta chain) stems from a study of beta chain features in type 1 diabetes. The study's findings and limits: Any PCR bias toward short templates would affect both groups alike. There was a moderate but significant shortening of TCRB CDR3s in all four CD4+ subsets of Type 1 diabetes patients.

Of the isolated RNA, all was reverse transcribed, and so the sequenced material was expressed TCRB transcripts. Libraries were prepared by immunoSEQ multiplex PCR; TCRdb keeps only in-frame clonotypes and omits some of them. The data contain under 450,000 clones, more than 11% of them singletons. On this clone: What it binds is not known.

Sequences were obtained from naive CD4+ T cells from blood. This receptor was taken from a man aged 25-40 years in good health.

This CDR3 is CASSSDGTTNEKLFF. The CDR3 DNA follows: TGTGCCAGCAGCTCAGACGGTACAACTAATGAAAAACTGTTTTTT. The chain recombines TRBV7-2 with TRBJ1-4; D unresolved. The germline V gene has CDR1 SGHTA and CDR2 FQGNSA. V dropped 4 bases and J dropped 0 bases, with 9 bases sitting between them. The CDR3 runs 15 residues.